Shown below are 15 T cell receptor beta chains from a single sample sequenced in a study of T cell responses to AZD1222 COVID-19 vaccine. Clones were sequenced by immunoSEQ multiplex PCR, and TCRdb holds only the in-frame ones, with some missing. Altogether roughly 120,000 clones are present, roughly 90% being singletons, with the ten largest covering roughly 7.9%. Sequenced here: peripheral blood, sampled 28 days after the second AZD1222 dose. These receptor sequences come from an adult who received the AZD1222 COVID-19 vaccine.

This chain joins TRBV27 and TRBJ1-3, with 7 bases aligning to TRBD1. V lost 5 bases, J lost 0 bases, and 4 bases stayed unmatched. The CDR3 extends over 15 amino acids. Germline V gives CDR1 MNHEY, CDR2 SMNVEV (reference sequence). In DNA form, the CDR3 reads TGTGCCAGCAGTCCGGACAGGTTCTCTGGAAACACCATATATTTT. Its translation: CASSPDRFSGNTIYF.

V is TRBV2 and J is TRBJ1-1, with D hard to call. Germline CDR1 SNHLY, CDR2 FYNNEI. The CDR3 runs 13 residues. V was trimmed by 2 bases and J by 0 bases, leaving 4 bases between them. The CDR3 DNA sequence: TGTGCCAGCAGTGAATATATGAACACTGAAGCTTTCTTT. This gives the protein CASSEYMNTEAFF.

This clone was recorded once. The V gene is TRBV7-9, the J gene TRBJ2-7; tentatively, D is TRBD2 (5 bases). V was shortened by 5 bases and J by 0 bases, with 17 bases between the two germline ends. The V gene's germline CDR1 is SEHNR and CDR2 FQNEAQ (reference sequence). This CDR3 is 16 amino acids long. This chain's CDR3 is CASSQRGERNSYEQYF. CDR3 sequence (DNA): TGTGCCAGCAGCCAACGTGGGGAGCGGAACTCCTACGAGCAGTACTTC.

DNA of the CDR3: TGTGCCAGCAGTGAATATGCCCCGGGCACTAATGAAAAACTGTTTTTT. Encoded protein: CASSEYAPGTNEKLFF. The chain couples TRBV25-1 to TRBJ1-4; D remains ambiguous. V dropped 0 bases and J dropped 2 bases, with 10 bases sitting between them. Germline assignment: CDR1 MGHDK and CDR2 SYGVNS. The CDR3 sequence is 16 residues long.

This chain connects TRBV4-2 to TRBJ2-7; tentative D call: TRBD1 (6 bases). Trimming removed 1 base at V and 2 bases at J, with 18 bases between. Germline CDR1 LGHNA, CDR2 YNFKEQ. This CDR3 has 17 amino acids. In DNA form, the CDR3 reads TGTGCCAGCAGCCAAGCGATCCCGACAGGCGGCCCCTACGAGCAGTACTTC. Its translation: CASSQAIPTGGPYEQYF.

The chain joins TRBV4-2 to TRBJ1-5, with D possibly TRBD1 on 6 matching bases. The CDR3 runs 15 residues. The V gene's germline CDR1 is LGHNA and CDR2 YNFKEQ. The V end was cut by 1 base, the J end by 7 bases, with 14 bases between. This CDR3 is CASSQGGGAVQPQHF. CDR3 DNA sequence: TGTGCCAGCAGCCAAGGCGGGGGCGCCGTCCAGCCCCAGCATTTT.

This rearrangement joins TRBV5-4 to TRBJ2-5; TRBD1 matches at 8 bases. J lost 4 bases, V lost 4 bases, and 3 bases had no gene match. CDR1 and CDR2 from the germline V gene are SGHNT and YYREEE (reference sequence). CDR3 size: 13 residues. CDR3 region: CASSGQGPETQYF. CDR3 DNA: TGTGCCAGCAGCGGACAGGGCCCAGAGACCCAGTACTTC.

V gene TRBV11-2 combines with J gene TRBJ2-7, with 8 bases aligning to TRBD1. Germline V lookup: CDR1 SGHAT, CDR2 FQNNGV. V gave up 4 bases and J gave up 3 bases; unmatched junction bases: 14. This CDR3 spans 17 amino acids. The CDR3 DNA reads as TGTGCCAGCAGCTCTAGAAATGACCTAGGACAGGGCTACGAGCAGTACTTC. Translated, it gives CASSSRNDLGQGYEQYF.

The chain links TRBV14 to TRBJ1-1; D not certain. Germline V gene sequence: CDR1 SGHDN, CDR2 FVKESK. The CDR3 has 14 amino acids. Trimming took 4 bases from V and 4 from J, leaving 13 bases between them. The CDR3 DNA is TGTGCCAGCAGCCGCCCAGGCTTGTTCACTGAAGCTTTCTTT. This translates into CASSRPGLFTEAFF.

This rearrangement joins TRBV19 to TRBJ1-5; D not resolved. The CDR3 runs to 14 residues. The V gene's germline CDR1 is LNHDA and CDR2 SQIVND (reference sequence). Trimming stripped 3 bases from V and 7 bases from J, with 13 bases between. Written as DNA, the CDR3 is TGTGCCAGTAGTATGGCGGACCTTTACCAGCCCCAGCATTTT. Its translation: CASSMADLYQPQHF.

The gene calls are TRBV3-1 (or the pseudogene TRBV3-2) and TRBJ2-2; D unresolved. Germline V lookup: CDR1 LGHDT, CDR2 YNNKEL (reference sequence). V lost 1 base, J lost 9 bases, and 9 bases lay in between. This CDR3 is 13 amino acids long. The CDR3 nucleotides are TGTGCCAGCAGCCAAGGTGGGAACCGGGAGCTGTTTTTT. Translating it yields CASSQGGNRELFF.

V and J are TRBV5-4 and TRBJ2-3; D not resolved. V was trimmed by 0 bases and J by 2 bases, leaving 10 bases between them. Germline V gives CDR1 SGHNT, CDR2 YYREEE (reference sequence). This CDR3 has 15 residues. As DNA, the CDR3 is TGTGCCAGCAGCTTGGGGGGTCTGCTCACAGATACGCAGTATTTT. Translated: CASSLGGLLTDTQYF.

The V call is TRBV4-1, the J call TRBJ2-3; the match to TRBD2 covers 7 bases. The CDR3 length is 15 residues. J gave up 5 bases and V 2 bases, and 7 bases lay outside the gene matches. The germline CDR1 and CDR2 sequences are MGHRA and YSYEKL. CDR3: CASSQPSREIDTQYF. CDR3 bases: TGCGCCAGCAGCCAACCTTCGCGGGAGATAGATACGCAGTATTTT.

This rearrangement joins TRBV19 to TRBJ1-4, with 9 bases lining up with TRBD1. V was clipped by 6 bases and J by 10 bases; unmatched bases: 9. This CDR3 spans 14 amino acids. CDR1 and CDR2 from the germline V gene are LNHDA and SQIVND (reference sequence). DNA for the CDR3: TGTGCCAGTAGGGAAACGGGACAGGGCGGAAAACTGTTTTTT. Protein product: CASRETGQGGKLFF.

The chain uses TRBV2 and TRBJ2-3, with D unclear. V was clipped by 6 bases and J by 5 bases, with 27 bases between them. Germline CDR1 is SNHLY and CDR2 is FYNNEI. The CDR3 is made up of 18 amino acids. The CDR3 DNA reads TGTGCCAGCAGCAATCCCTATGATTTTGGCGGTAGTGTAGATACGCAGTATTTT. Amino acids: CASSNPYDFGGSVDTQYF.